Included here is one T cell receptor beta chain sequence, with context. The target antigen is unknown. This specimen belongs to a study of T cells in Graves' hyperthyroidism and ophthalmopathy. Findings and limits, study-wide: Prediction of ophthalmopathy progression came a median 6.5 months pre-onset.

Exclusion of patients followed from uncontrolled infection, other autoimmune disease, pregnancy or lactation. TCR beta CDR3 regions were amplified from RNA transcripts. The primer set for the first-round RT-PCR of the TCR CDR3 was HTBI. TCRdb re-derived calls from the multiplex PCR reads in MiXCR, one entry per CDR3 protein. This sample has under 650,000 distinct CDR3 sequences, with around 15% found just once. The source of this sequence is a woman aged 25 to 45 with Graves' hyperthyroidism. Sequenced material: blood.

CDR3 amino acids: CASSAVPSYNEQFF. Written as DNA, the CDR3 is TGTGCCAGCAGCGCAGTACCCTCCTACAATGAGCAGTTCTTC. V and J are TRBV5-8 and TRBJ2-1; D is ambiguous. The CDR3 spans 14 residues. Germline V gene sequence: CDR1 SGHTS, CDR2 YDEGEE. Trimming took off 4 bases at V and 0 bases at J, with 8 bases between the two ends. Full variable domain (outside the CDR3, taken from reference TRBV5-8 and TRBJ2-1): EAGVTQSPTHLIKTRGQQATLRCSPISGHTSVYWYQQALGLGLQFLLWYDEGEERNRGNFPPRFSGRQFPNYSSELNVNALELEDSALYLCASSAVPSYNEQFFGPGTRLTVL.